Below are 6 T cell receptor beta chains sequenced from a single sample in a study of cytotoxic CD8 clonotypes in ibrutinib-treated CLL. Generated by immunoSEQ multiplex PCR, the TCRdb table keeps only in-frame clones and is missing some. The table includes 160,000 or so clones, approximately 84% detected once. Sequences were derived from PBMCs, sampled after 24 months of ibrutinib treatment. The receptor set was obtained from a human donor with chronic lymphocytic leukemia.

The rearrangement uses TRBV5-1 and TRBJ2-7; weak D call: TRBD2 (6 bases). The CDR3 contains 16 residues. Germline V lookup: CDR1 SGHRS, CDR2 YFSETQ. The V end was cut by 0 bases, the J end by 0 bases, with 13 bases between. CDR3: CASSLAGSGHSYEQYF. CDR3 bases: TGCGCCAGCAGCTTGGCGGGTAGCGGTCACTCCTACGAGCAGTACTTC.

In its sample, this clone was seen a few times. The CDR3 sequence is CASSIMSGQGFRGYTF. In nucleotides, the CDR3 is TGTGCCAGTAGTATTATGTCGGGACAGGGTTTTAGGGGCTACACCTTC. The chain joins TRBV19 to TRBJ1-2; TRBD1 aligns across 9 bases. Germline V gene data show CDR1 as LNHDA and CDR2 as SQIVND (reference sequence). V lost 3 bases, J lost 8 bases, and 13 bases stayed unmatched. The CDR3 is made up of 16 amino acids.

V is TRBV9 and J is TRBJ1-1, with TRBD1 matching 7 bases. The CDR3 extends over 14 amino acids. Germline trimming cut 0 bases from V and 5 bases from J; bases unmatched to any gene: 4. Germline CDR1 reads SGDLS; CDR2 reads YYNGEE. CDR3: CASSVGGGDTEAFF. The CDR3 region has the DNA TGTGCCAGCAGCGTAGGAGGGGGCGATACTGAAGCTTTCTTT.

The gene calls are TRBV6-5 and TRBJ2-1; the match to TRBD1 covers 7 bases. This CDR3 is built from 14 residues. Per germline, CDR1 MNHEY and CDR2 SVGAGI. J lost 6 bases, V lost 5 bases, and 7 bases had no gene match. CDR3 nucleotides: TGTGCCAGCAGTCGATCTACAGGGGCCAATGAGCAGTTCTTC. Translation gives CASSRSTGANEQFF.

The genes are TRBV2 and TRBJ1-3; the D is unclear. V gave up 8 bases and J gave up 3 bases, with 14 bases separating them. Germline V gives CDR1 SNHLY, CDR2 FYNNEI. The CDR3 is made up of 14 amino acids. CDR3 coding DNA: TGTGCCAGCGCCCTCGGATGGTATGGAAACACCATATATTTT. The encoded protein is CASALGWYGNTIYF.

The chain links TRBV5-4 to TRBJ1-2; no reliable D call. The length of the CDR3 is 14 residues. Germline CDR1 and CDR2: SGHNT and YYREEE (reference sequence). CDR3 sequence reads: CASHFVQSNYGYTF. CDR3 nucleotide sequence: TGTGCGAGCCATTTTGTCCAGAGTAACTATGGCTACACCTTC.